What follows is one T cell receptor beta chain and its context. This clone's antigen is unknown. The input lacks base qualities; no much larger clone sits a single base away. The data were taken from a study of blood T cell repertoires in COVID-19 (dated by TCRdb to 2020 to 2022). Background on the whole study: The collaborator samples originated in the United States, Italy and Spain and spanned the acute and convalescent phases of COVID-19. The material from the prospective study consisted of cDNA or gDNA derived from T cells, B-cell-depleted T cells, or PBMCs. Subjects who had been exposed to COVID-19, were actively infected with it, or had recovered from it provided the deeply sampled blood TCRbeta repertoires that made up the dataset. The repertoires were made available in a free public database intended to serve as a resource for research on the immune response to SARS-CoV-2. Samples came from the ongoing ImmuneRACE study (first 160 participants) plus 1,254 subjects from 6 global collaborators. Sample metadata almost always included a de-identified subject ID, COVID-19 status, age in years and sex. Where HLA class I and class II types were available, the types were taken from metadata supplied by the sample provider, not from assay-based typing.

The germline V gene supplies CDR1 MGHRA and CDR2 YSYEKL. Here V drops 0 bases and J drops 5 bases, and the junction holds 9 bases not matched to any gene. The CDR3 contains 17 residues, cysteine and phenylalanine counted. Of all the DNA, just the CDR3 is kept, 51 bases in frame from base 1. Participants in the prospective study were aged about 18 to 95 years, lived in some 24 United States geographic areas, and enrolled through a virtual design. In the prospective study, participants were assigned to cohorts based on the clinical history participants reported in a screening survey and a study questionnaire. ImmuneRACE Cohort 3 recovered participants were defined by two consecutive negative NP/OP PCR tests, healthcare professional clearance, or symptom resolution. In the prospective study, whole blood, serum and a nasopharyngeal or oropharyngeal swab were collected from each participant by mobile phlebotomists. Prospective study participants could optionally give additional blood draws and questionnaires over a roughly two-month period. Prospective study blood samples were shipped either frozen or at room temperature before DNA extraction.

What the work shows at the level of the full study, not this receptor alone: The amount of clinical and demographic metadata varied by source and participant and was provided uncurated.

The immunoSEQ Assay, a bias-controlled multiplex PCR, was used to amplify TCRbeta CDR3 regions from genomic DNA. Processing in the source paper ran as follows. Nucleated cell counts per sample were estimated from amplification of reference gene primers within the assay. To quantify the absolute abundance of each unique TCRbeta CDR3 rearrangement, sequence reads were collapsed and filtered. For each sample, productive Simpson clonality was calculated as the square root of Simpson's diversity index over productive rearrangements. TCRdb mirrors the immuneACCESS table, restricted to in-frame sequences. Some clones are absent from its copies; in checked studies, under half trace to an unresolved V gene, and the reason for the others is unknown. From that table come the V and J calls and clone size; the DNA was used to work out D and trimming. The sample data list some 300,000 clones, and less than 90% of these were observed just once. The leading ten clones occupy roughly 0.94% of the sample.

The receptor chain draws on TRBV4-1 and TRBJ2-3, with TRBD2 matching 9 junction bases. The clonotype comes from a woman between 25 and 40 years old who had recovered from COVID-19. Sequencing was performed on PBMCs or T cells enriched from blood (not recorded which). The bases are TGCGCCAGCAGCCAAGATGGGGCGGGGGGGCCTCTAGATACGCAGTATTTT. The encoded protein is CASSQDGAGGPLDTQYF.